This T cell receptor beta chain was observed in a study of Graves' ophthalmopathy and Graves' hyperthyroidism. The CDR3 has 14 amino acids. The V segment lost 4 bases and the J segment 7 bases; nucleotides outside the gene matches: 8. CDR1 and CDR2 from the germline V gene are SGDLS and YYNGEE. This clonotype showed up many times. Amplified TCR beta CDR3 regions were obtained using RNA transcripts as template. A first-round RT-PCR used HTBI primers, followed by a second-round multiplex PCR. MiXCR was run by TCRdb on the multiplex PCR reads, yielding one entry per CDR3 protein. The table shows 500,000 to 800,000 distinct CDR3 sequences, with roughly 39% occurring only once. Other autoimmune diseases, uncontrolled infections, pregnancy or lactation ruled patients out of participation. PBMCs had their origin in fresh peripheral blood (about 10 ml).

Sequencing was performed on peripheral blood. The chain carries TRBV9 and TRBJ2-7; 10 positions match TRBD2. This clonotype was obtained from an adult man with Graves' ophthalmopathy. The CDR3 nucleotides are TGTGCCAGCAGCCCAAGCGGGAGGGCCCATGAGCAGTACTTC. It encodes CASSPSGRAHEQYF.